This entry lists 14 T cell receptor beta chains sequenced from one sample in a study of blood T cell repertoires in COVID-19 (dated by TCRdb to 2018 to 2021). Library creation used the immunoSEQ multiplex PCR assay. The table comes from immuneACCESS by way of TCRdb, which keeps in-frame sequences with V and J called. Part of the clones is missing from these tables; in studies checked, under half for an unresolved V gene and the rest for unknown reasons. The sample contains about 120,000 clones, roughly 85% of them found a single time. The ten largest clones take up approximately 2.3% of the sample. Sequencing was done on a sample of peripheral blood. These receptors originate from a man aged 25-45 years with acute or convalescent COVID-19.

As to this clone: Other DNA sequences in the sample encode the same CDR3. The chain links TRBV12-5 to TRBJ1-1, with a possible D match to TRBD1 (5 bases). In germline, CDR1 is LGHNT, CDR2 FRNRAP. The V gene lost 1 base and the J gene lost 5 bases, with 11 bases spanning the gap. The CDR3 runs to 14 residues. The chain's CDR3 is CASGLDRGGTEAFF. The CDR3 region has the DNA TGTGCTAGTGGTTTGGACCGGGGGGGAACTGAAGCTTTCTTT.

V usage is TRBV10-2 and J usage is TRBJ1-1; maybe TRBD1 (5 bases). The CDR3 is made up of 13 amino acids. The V end was cut by 7 bases, the J end by 1 base, with 10 bases between. Germline CDR1 reads WSHSY; CDR2 reads SAAADI. CDR3 nucleotide sequence: TGCGCCAGCACCTGGGGGGAGAACACTGAAGCTTTCTTT. This gives the protein CASTWGENTEAFF.

The chain uses TRBV9 and TRBJ2-1; D gene unclear. Trimming pared 0 bases from V and 3 bases from J, leaving 10 bases between. CDR3 length: 15 amino acids. Germline V gene data show CDR1 as SGDLS and CDR2 as YYNGEE. The CDR3 sequence is CASSVAARNYNEQFF. The CDR3, as DNA: TGTGCCAGCAGCGTAGCGGCGCGGAACTACAATGAGCAGTTCTTC.

This clone has just a few counts. The rearrangement joins TRBV20-1 to TRBJ2-3, with 9 nucleotides matching TRBD2. The CDR3 covers 18 residues. CDR1 is DFQATT and CDR2 is SNEGSKA in the germline V gene (reference sequence). J lost 4 bases, V lost 3 bases, and 17 bases had no gene match. The CDR3 coding sequence is TGCAGTGCTAGTAGCGGGAGTACATATGTTTCCCATTCAGATACGCAGTATTTT. Translation gives CSASSGSTYVSHSDTQYF.

CDR3 DNA sequence: TGCGCCAGCAGCCCCACCGGAGGGAAGGGCTCCTACGAGCAGTACTTC. Protein sequence: CASSPTGGKGSYEQYF. This chain uses TRBV4-1 with TRBJ2-7; a weak D match, TRBD2 (6 bases). V was trimmed by 4 bases and J by 0 bases, leaving 16 bases between them. The length of the CDR3 is 16 residues. Germline assignment: CDR1 MGHRA and CDR2 YSYEKL.

The chain has TRBV4-2 and TRBJ1-5, with 7 bases that match TRBD1. CDR3 length: 16 amino acids. The ends lost 1 base at V and 0 bases at J; junction bases unmatched: 3. CDR1 and CDR2 (germline): LGHNA, YNFKEQ. CDR3 region: CASSQAGQYSNQPQHF. The DNA of the CDR3 is TGTGCCAGCAGCCAAGCGGGACAGTATAGCAATCAGCCCCAGCATTTT.

J is TRBJ2-3 and V is TRBV7-8; 7 nucleotides match TRBD2. With V trimmed by 5 bases and J by 4 bases, 6 bases remained unmatched. This CDR3 spans 14 amino acids. From germline, CDR1 is SGHVS and CDR2 FQNEAQ. As DNA, the CDR3 is TGTGCCAGCAGCCGGACTAGAGTGCCAGATACGCAGTATTTT. Its protein product is CASSRTRVPDTQYF.

CDR3 loop: CASSSTRVVEWTEAFF. The DNA for the CDR3 is TGTGCCAGCAGTTCCACCCGTGTGGTGGAGTGGACTGAAGCTTTCTTT. The chain combines TRBV6-5 with TRBJ1-1; no definite D call. Per the germline V gene, CDR1 is MNHEY and CDR2 is SVGAGI. CDR3 length: 16 residues. Trimming shortened V by 4 bases and J by 5 bases, and 20 bases separated the two germline ends.

This chain uses TRBV20-1 with TRBJ2-5, with D maybe TRBD2 (6 bases). Germline CDR1 and CDR2: DFQATT and SNEGSKA (reference sequence). The CDR3 sequence is 11 residues long. Deletions cut 3 bases from V and 10 bases from J, with 12 bases between. In DNA, the CDR3 is TGCAGTGCTAGGCGCGGGGACCTCCAGTACTTC. Residues: CSARRGDLQYF.

This rearrangement joins TRBV6-5 to TRBJ2-3, with 14 bases fitting TRBD2. Germline V gives CDR1 MNHEY, CDR2 SVGAGI. The CDR3 spans 15 residues. After removal of 6 bases from V and 6 bases from J, the junction contained 5 bases not matched to a gene. The CDR3 DNA reads TGTGCCAGCAGCCAGAGGACTAGCGGGAGGGATACGCAGTATTTT. Amino acids: CASSQRTSGRDTQYF.

The chain joins TRBV7-9 to TRBJ2-7, with a tentative D call TRBD2 (6 bases). This CDR3 has 12 amino acids. Trimming removed 4 bases from V and 4 bases from J, with 8 bases in between. Germline CDR1 reads SEHNR; CDR2 reads FQNEAQ (reference sequence). The CDR3 nucleotides are TGTGCCAGCAGCTCTAGCGTATACGAGCAGTACTTC. Translating it yields CASSSSVYEQYF.

The chain employs TRBV25-1 and TRBJ1-6, with D possibly matching TRBD1 (6 bases). Germline V gives CDR1 MGHDK, CDR2 SYGVNS. V shed 8 bases and J shed 5 bases, with 10 bases lying between them. This CDR3 comprises 13 residues. CDR3 sequence: CASSRTDNSPLHF. CDR3 nucleotides: TGTGCCAGCTCCCGGACAGATAATTCACCCCTCCACTTT.

The V call is TRBV7-9, the J call TRBJ2-7; maybe TRBD2 (6 bases). Trimming left V 0 bases short and J 6 bases short, with 9 bases between. Germline V gives CDR1 SEHNR, CDR2 FQNEAQ (reference sequence). The CDR3 length is 13 residues. The CDR3 DNA is TGTGCCAGCAGCTTAGCGTACGGGGGCGAGCAGTACTTC. Its translation: CASSLAYGGEQYF.

The chain joins TRBV10-3 to TRBJ1-2; 9 bases are a match to TRBD1. With V trimmed by 8 bases and J by 7 bases, 8 bases remained unmatched. The CDR3 contains 13 residues. Germline V CDR1 and CDR2: ENHRY, SYGVKD. CDR3 sequence reads: CAIGPGQGSGYTF. DNA of the CDR3: TGTGCCATCGGACCGGGACAGGGATCTGGCTACACCTTC.